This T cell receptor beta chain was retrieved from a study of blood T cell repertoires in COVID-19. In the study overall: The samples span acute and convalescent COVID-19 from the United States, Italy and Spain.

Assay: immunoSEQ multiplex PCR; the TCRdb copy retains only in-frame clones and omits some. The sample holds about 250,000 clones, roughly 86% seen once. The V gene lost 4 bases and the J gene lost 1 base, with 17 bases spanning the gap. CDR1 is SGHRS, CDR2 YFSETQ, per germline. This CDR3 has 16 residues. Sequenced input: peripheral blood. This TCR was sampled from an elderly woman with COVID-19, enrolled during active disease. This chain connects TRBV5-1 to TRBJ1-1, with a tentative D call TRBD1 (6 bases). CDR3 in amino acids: CASSPRPAGENTEAFF. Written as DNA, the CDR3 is TGCGCCAGCAGCCCTCGCCCCGCAGGGGAGAACACTGAAGCTTTCTTT.